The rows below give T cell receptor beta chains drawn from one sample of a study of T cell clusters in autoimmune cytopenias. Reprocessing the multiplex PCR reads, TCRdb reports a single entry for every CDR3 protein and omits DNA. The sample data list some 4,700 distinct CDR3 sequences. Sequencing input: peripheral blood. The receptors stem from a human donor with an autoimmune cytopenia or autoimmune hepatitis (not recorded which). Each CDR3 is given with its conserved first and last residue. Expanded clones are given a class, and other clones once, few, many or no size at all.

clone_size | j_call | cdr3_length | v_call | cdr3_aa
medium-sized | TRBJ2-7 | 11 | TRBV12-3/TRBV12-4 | CASSRLDEQYF
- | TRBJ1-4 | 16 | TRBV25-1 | CASSEYLTGANEKLFF
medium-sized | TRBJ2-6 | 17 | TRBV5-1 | CASSLGRTHSGANVLTF
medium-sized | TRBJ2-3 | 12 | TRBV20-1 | CSARKGTDTQYF
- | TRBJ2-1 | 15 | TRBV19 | CASSMGGVLYNEQFF
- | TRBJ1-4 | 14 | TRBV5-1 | CASSLGGVGEKLFF
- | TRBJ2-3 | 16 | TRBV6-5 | CASSKGLAGAPDTQYF
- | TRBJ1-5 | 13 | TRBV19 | CASSIEGNQPQHF
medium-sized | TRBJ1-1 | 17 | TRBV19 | CASSIPGGATMNTEAFF
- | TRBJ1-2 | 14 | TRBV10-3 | CAISEGYTYYGYTF
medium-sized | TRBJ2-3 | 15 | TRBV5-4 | CASSLPGQGVATQYF
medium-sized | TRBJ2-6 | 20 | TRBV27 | CASSVSWLAANPSGANVLTF
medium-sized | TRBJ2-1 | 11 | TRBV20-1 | CSASPYNEQFF
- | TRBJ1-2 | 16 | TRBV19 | CASSPRRTGDNYGYTF
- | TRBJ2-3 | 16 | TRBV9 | CASSVAIGPTGDTQYF
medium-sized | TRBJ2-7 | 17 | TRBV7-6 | CASSLGGKAGKSYEQYF
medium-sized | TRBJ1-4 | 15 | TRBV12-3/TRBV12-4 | CASSLSVGGVEKLFF
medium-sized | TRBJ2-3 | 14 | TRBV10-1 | CASSEGGRTDTQYF
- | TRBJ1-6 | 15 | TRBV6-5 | CASSYGLGNNSPLHF
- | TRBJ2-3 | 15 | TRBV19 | CASSNGLGRTDTQYF
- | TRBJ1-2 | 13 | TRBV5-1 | CASSLDSLYGYTF
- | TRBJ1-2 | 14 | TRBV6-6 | CASSYGDRDGGYTF
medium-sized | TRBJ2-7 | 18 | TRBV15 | CATSRDISRDNRAYEQYF
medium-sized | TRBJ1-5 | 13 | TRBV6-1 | CASSVGQGQPQHF
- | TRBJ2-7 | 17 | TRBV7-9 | CASSLSTGQGAGNEQYF
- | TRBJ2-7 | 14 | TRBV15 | CATSRTGGWYEQYF
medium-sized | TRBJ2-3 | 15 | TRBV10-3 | CAIKGSGGLTDTQYF
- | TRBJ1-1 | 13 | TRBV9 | CASSPGGITEAFF
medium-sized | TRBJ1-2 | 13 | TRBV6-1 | CASRDHSNYGYTF
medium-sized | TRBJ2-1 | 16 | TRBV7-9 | CASSRKQGEVDNEQFF
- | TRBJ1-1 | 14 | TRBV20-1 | CSAVHPAGYTEAFF
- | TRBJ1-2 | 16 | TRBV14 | CASSQGTGTGNYGYTF
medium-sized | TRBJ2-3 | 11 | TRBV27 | CASSHTDTQYF
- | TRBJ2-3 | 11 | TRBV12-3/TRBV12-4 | CASRRTDTQYF
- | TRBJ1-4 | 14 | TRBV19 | CASRTGDLNEKLFF
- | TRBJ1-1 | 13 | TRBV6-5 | CASRGQKNTEAFF
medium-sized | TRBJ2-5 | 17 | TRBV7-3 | CASSHKTGVVHKETQYF
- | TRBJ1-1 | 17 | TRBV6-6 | CASSPSGTGGGYTEAFF
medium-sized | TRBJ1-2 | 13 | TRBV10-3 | CASRKDRVNGYTF
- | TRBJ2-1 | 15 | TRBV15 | CATSRVAGRVNEQFF
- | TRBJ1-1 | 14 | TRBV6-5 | CASSAVGMNTEAFF
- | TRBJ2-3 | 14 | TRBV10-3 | CAISGGGQTHTQYF
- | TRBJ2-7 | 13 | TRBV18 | CASSPLAAYEQYF
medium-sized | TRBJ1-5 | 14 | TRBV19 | CASRAGTGHQPQHF
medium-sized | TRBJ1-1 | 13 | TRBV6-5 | CASRSNVNTEAFF
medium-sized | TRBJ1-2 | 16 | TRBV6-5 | CASSYIGGAANYGYTF
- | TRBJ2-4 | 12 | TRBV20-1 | CSAIAGGPIQYF
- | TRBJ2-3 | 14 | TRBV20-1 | CSARNRDSWATQYF
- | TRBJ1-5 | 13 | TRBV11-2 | CASSLGPDQPQHF
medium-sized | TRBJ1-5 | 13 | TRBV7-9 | CASSRQGGQPQHF
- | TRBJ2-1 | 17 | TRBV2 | CASSPLSGSRLYNEQFF
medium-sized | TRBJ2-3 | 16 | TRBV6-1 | CASSEARTSGSDTQYF
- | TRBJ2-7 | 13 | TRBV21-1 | CASSGTDSYEQYF
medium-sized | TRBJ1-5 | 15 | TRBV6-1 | CASSEMDRAGQPQHF